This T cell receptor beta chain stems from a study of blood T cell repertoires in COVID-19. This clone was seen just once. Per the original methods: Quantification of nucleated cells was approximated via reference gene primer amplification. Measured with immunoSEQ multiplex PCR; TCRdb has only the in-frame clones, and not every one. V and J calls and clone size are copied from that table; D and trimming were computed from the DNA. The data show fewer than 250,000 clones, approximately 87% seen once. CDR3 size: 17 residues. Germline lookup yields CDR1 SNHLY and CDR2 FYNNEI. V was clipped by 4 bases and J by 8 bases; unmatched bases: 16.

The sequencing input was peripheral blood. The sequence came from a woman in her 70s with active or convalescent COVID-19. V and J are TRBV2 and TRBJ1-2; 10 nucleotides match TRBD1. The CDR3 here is CASSAAPMGQGLHGYTF. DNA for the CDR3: TGTGCCAGCAGTGCCGCACCGATGGGACAGGGGCTTCACGGCTACACCTTC.